This passage covers 20 T cell receptor beta chains from one sample sequenced in a study of blood T cells in healthy people across ages. The use of a sample-barcoded 5' primer and a J-beta primer mix characterized a second PCR of 7 to 11 cycles. TCRdb passed the 5' RACE reads through MiXCR, listing each CDR3 protein once. The data contain approximately 830,000 distinct CDR3 sequences, 55% to 65% of them seen just once; the ten biggest clones take up about a quarter. Sequenced material: blood. All receptors derive from a man aged 25 to 40 in good health.

The V call is TRBV7-2, the J call TRBJ2-5; 10 bases are a match to TRBD2. This CDR3 is built from 16 residues. J gave up 5 bases and V 1 base, and 7 bases lay outside the gene matches. Germline CDR1 reads SGHTA; CDR2 reads FQGNSA. CDR3 region: CASSLVSGGLDETQYF. Here the CDR3 DNA reads TGTGCCAGCAGCTTAGTTAGCGGGGGGCTAGACGAGACCCAGTACTTC.

V usage is TRBV3-1 and J usage is TRBJ2-3; 12 bases fit TRBD2. Losses at the gene ends were 5 bases for V and 6 bases for J; bases not matched to a gene: 12. There are 17 residues in the CDR3. Germline CDR1 LGHDT, CDR2 YNNKEL (reference sequence). CDR3 bases: TGTGCCAGCAGCAAGGGTAGGACTAGCGGGGAGGGGGATACGCAGTATTTT. Protein sequence: CASSKGRTSGEGDTQYF.

Comment on this clonotype: A much larger clone sits a single nucleotide away, making a read error possible. V gene TRBV4-3 combines with J gene TRBJ2-4; 12 bases line up with TRBD2. CDR1 and CDR2 (germline): LGHNA, YSLEER. CDR3 length equals 16 residues. The CDR3 DNA follows: TGCGCCAGCAGCCAAGCTAGCGGGGGGGCTTTAAACATTCGGTACTTC. This sequence encodes CASSQASGGALNIRYF.

This clonotype was counted a few times. This chain connects TRBV6-5 to TRBJ1-2; possibly TRBD1 for D (6 bases). This CDR3 has 15 residues. CDR1 is MNHEY, CDR2 SVGAGI, per germline. The V gene lost 5 bases and the J gene lost 5 bases, with 18 bases spanning the gap. CDR3 sequence: CASSPYREVWYGYTF. The CDR3 DNA reads as TGTGCCAGCAGTCCATACAGGGAGGTGTGGTATGGCTACACCTTC.

The CDR3 DNA reads as TGTGCCAGCAGCCCTAGGAGGGCGGGGATGGATACGCAGTATTTT. Its translation is CASSPRRAGMDTQYF. The genes are TRBV27 and TRBJ2-3, with a possible D match to TRBD2 (6 bases). The V end lost 6 bases, the J end lost 6 bases, and 19 bases lay between the germline ends. There are 15 residues in the CDR3. Germline CDR1 MNHEY, CDR2 SMNVEV (reference sequence).

The chain couples TRBV14 to TRBJ2-1, with D tentatively TRBD2 (6 bases). The V gene lost 10 bases and the J gene lost 2 bases, with 12 bases spanning the gap. Germline loops: CDR1 SGHDN, CDR2 FVKESK. The CDR3 totals 13 residues. For the CDR3, the DNA is TGTGCCACGACTAGAGGCACCTACAATGAGCAGTTCTTC. Protein sequence: CATTRGTYNEQFF.

The rearrangement uses TRBV20-1 and TRBJ1-2, with D unresolved. CDR1 is DFQATT and CDR2 is SNEGSKA in the germline V gene (reference sequence). The CDR3 runs to 11 residues. Trimming pared 2 bases from V and 4 bases from J, leaving 5 bases between. CDR3 sequence reads: CSARPSYGYTF. The CDR3 nucleotides read TGCAGTGCTAGACCTTCCTATGGCTACACCTTC.

This clonotype was seen a single time. The chain's CDR3 is CASSTGQGVQTQYF. Written as DNA, the CDR3 is TGTGCCAGCAGTACGGGACAGGGGGTACAGACCCAGTACTTC. The chain has TRBV6-1 and TRBJ2-4; 11 bases are a match to TRBD1. With the DNA end fitting TRBJ2-5 better, the J assignment may be wrong. CDR1 is MNHNS and CDR2 is SASEGT in the germline V gene. This CDR3 spans 14 amino acids.

The chain recombines TRBV12-3 or TRBV12-4 with TRBJ2-7; D is uncertain. This CDR3 spans 15 amino acids. V lost 4 bases and J 3 bases, leaving 16 bases between the germline ends. CDR3 sequence reads: CASSSHEEGYYEQYF. The CDR3, as DNA: TGTGCCAGCAGTTCCCACGAGGAAGGGTACTACGAGCAGTACTTC.

The rearrangement uses TRBV12-3 or TRBV12-4 and TRBJ2-1; weak D call: TRBD2 (6 bases). Trimming left V 1 base short and J 8 bases short, with 9 bases between. The CDR3 is made up of 13 amino acids. This CDR3 reads CASSLDRGDEQFF. The CDR3 DNA reads as TGTGCCAGCAGTTTAGATCGCGGGGATGAGCAGTTCTTC.

The rearrangement links TRBV29-1 to TRBJ1-2, with D maybe TRBD1 (5 bases). This CDR3 comprises 13 residues. Trimming shortened V by 7 bases and J by 3 bases, and 15 bases separated the two germline ends. Germline V gene sequence: CDR1 SQVTM, CDR2 ANQGSEA. The CDR3 DNA reads as TGCAGCGCCGAGGGAACAGGCGACTATGGCTACACCTTC. It encodes CSAEGTGDYGYTF.

In this sample, this clonotype turned up once. The J gene is TRBJ2-3, the V gene TRBV7-2, with 9 bases fitting TRBD2. The CDR3 is 15 amino acids. V shed 8 bases, J shed 8 bases, and the junction held 14 bases outside the gene matches. Germline CDR1 is SGHTA and CDR2 is FQGNSA. The CDR3 spells CASALAGALLGTQYF. The CDR3 nucleotides read TGTGCCAGCGCACTAGCGGGTGCCCTACTAGGTACGCAGTATTTT.

This rearrangement joins TRBV7-2 to TRBJ2-5; D perhaps matches TRBD2 (5 bases). V was clipped by 5 bases and J by 2 bases, with 12 bases between them. In germline, CDR1 is SGHTA, CDR2 FQGNSA. The CDR3 is 14 amino acids. CDR3 sequence: CASSERTGQETQYF. CDR3 nucleotide sequence: TGTGCCAGCAGCGAACGGACTGGACAAGAGACCCAGTACTTC. The complete variable domain, with remaining parts taken from reference TRBV7-2 and TRBJ2-5, reads GAGVSQSPSNKVTEKGKDVELRCDPISGHTALYWYRQSLGQGLEFLIYFQGNSAPDKSGLPSDRFSAERTGGSVSTLTIQRTQQEDSAVYLCASSERTGQETQYFGPGTRLLVL.

This clonotype has just a few counts. This chain joins TRBV10-3 and TRBJ1-5, with a tentative D call TRBD1 (6 bases). The CDR3 is 18 amino acids. The ends were cut back, 6 bases at V and 0 bases at J, with 21 bases in the middle. CDR1 ENHRY and CDR2 SYGVKD come from the germline V gene. CDR3 bases: TGTGCCATCAGCTACAGGGTACGACGCGAAGATAGCAATCAGCCCCAGCATTTT. This sequence encodes CAISYRVRREDSNQPQHF.

The CDR3 DNA reads TGCGCCAGCAGCCAAGATGAGACGGCCTCTAGGGAGCAGTACTTC. Translating gives CASSQDETASREQYF. This chain joins TRBV4-3 and TRBJ2-7; D is uncertain. The length of the CDR3 is 15 residues. CDR1 and CDR2 (germline): LGHNA, YSLEER. Trimming took 0 bases from V and 7 from J, leaving 16 bases between them.

V and J are TRBV29-1 and TRBJ2-6; possibly TRBD1 for D (6 bases). Germline values: CDR1 SQVTM, CDR2 ANQGSEA. The CDR3 sequence is 15 residues long. The V gene lost 6 bases and the J gene lost 0 bases, with 12 bases spanning the gap. DNA for the CDR3: TGCAGCGTGGAAACAGGGTTCTCTGGGGCCAACGTCCTGACTTTC. The encoded protein is CSVETGFSGANVLTF.

The V call is TRBV20-1, the J call TRBJ2-3, with a possible D match to TRBD2 (5 bases). Germline CDR1 and CDR2: DFQATT and SNEGSKA (reference sequence). The CDR3 spans 13 residues. The V gene lost 1 base and the J gene lost 1 base, with 6 bases spanning the gap. CDR3 sequence (DNA): TGCAGTGCTAGAGTCGGGGGCACAGATACGCAGTATTTT. This gives the protein CSARVGGTDTQYF.

This clonotype was found once. This chain connects TRBV27 to TRBJ2-5, with D possibly being TRBD2 (6 bases). With the DNA end fitting TRBJ2-7 better, the J assignment may be wrong. The CDR3 loop spans 18 amino acids. In germline, CDR1 is MNHEY, CDR2 SMNVEV (reference sequence). CDR3 sequence reads: CASSLEERVRFFGLEQYF. CDR3 coding DNA: TGTGCCAGCAGTTTAGAAGAGCGGGTCAGGTTCTTCGGACTCGAGCAGTACTTC.

The chain couples TRBV14 to TRBJ2-1; D remains unclear. The J call may be wrong; the DNA end is better matched by TRBJ2-7. The V gene's germline CDR1 is SGHDN and CDR2 FVKESK. The CDR3 consists of 15 residues. CDR3 sequence (DNA): TGTGCCAGCAGCCAAGGGGTCTTGTTTCCCTACGAGCAGTACTTC. It codes for CASSQGVLFPYEQYF.

This clonotype has only a few counts. The chain carries TRBV20-1 and TRBJ2-1; no firm D call. The germline V gene has CDR1 DFQATT and CDR2 SNEGSKA (reference sequence). CDR3 size: 11 residues. The CDR3 reads CSAKDYNEQFF. CDR3 nucleotide sequence: TGCAGCGCCAAGGATTACAATGAGCAGTTCTTC.